This passage covers 26 T cell receptor beta chains from one sample sequenced in a study of shared clonotypes between healthy human individuals. Here immunoSEQ multiplex PCR was the method, and the copy in TCRdb shows in-frame clones only, minus some. The table has about 2.1 million clones, 85% to 95% seen once. Naivety among CD8 cells was defined by CD45RO negativity and positive CCR7 selection, thereby excluding terminally differentiated effector memory CD45RA+ cells. Material: naive CD8+ T cells from PBMCs. These receptors originate from a man between 18 and 29 years old in good health. Some clones in this sample may be carry-over from other donors' samples.

This chain uses TRBV5-1 with TRBJ1-1; the D gene is possibly TRBD1 (5 bases). CDR1 and CDR2 from the germline V gene are SGHRS and YFSETQ. The CDR3 covers 18 residues. The V end lost 1 base, the J end lost 1 base, and 20 bases lay between the germline ends. The CDR3 DNA reads TGCGCCAGCAGCTTGAGTCCCAGGGCCTCGACGAAGAACACTGAAGCTTTCTTT. This sequence encodes CASSLSPRASTKNTEAFF.

The chain uses TRBV7-9 and TRBJ2-1, with D perhaps TRBD2 (6 bases). Per the germline V gene, CDR1 is SEHNR and CDR2 is FQNEAQ (reference sequence). Trimming shortened V by 6 bases and J by 4 bases, and 22 bases separated the two germline ends. The CDR3 extends over 17 amino acids. CDR3 sequence (DNA): TGTGCCAGCAGTCACCAAACTAGCACAACACGGTACAATGAGCAGTTCTTC. Protein sequence: CASSHQTSTTRYNEQFF.

The chain couples TRBV5-6 to TRBJ2-3; 7 bases map to TRBD1. Germline-derived CDR1 and CDR2 are SGHDT and YYEEEE. CDR3 size: 15 residues. Germline trimming cut 6 bases from V and 0 bases from J; bases unmatched to any gene: 7. The CDR3 DNA reads as TGTGCCAGCAATTCACAGGGGTTCAGCACAGATACGCAGTATTTT. This gives the protein CASNSQGFSTDTQYF.

The chain couples TRBV5-6 to TRBJ1-5; D not certain. Trimming removed 2 bases at V and 6 bases at J, with 21 bases between. The length of the CDR3 is 17 residues. Germline V gene lookup returns CDR1 SGHDT and CDR2 YYEEEE. CDR3 region: CASSFWAGGGAGQPQHF. The CDR3 nucleotides read TGTGCCAGCAGCTTCTGGGCTGGCGGCGGTGCTGGTCAGCCCCAGCATTTT.

The chain is built from TRBV12-2 and TRBJ2-4; TRBD2 reflects the table's D call only, with no check against the DNA. TRBV12-2 is shown as a pseudogene. The CDR3 sequence is 17 residues long. The CDR3: CASRSKTSGRRKNIQYF. The CDR3 DNA follows: TGTGCAAGTCGCTCCAAGACTAGCGGGAGAAGGAAAAACATTCAGTACTTC.

The rearrangement uses TRBV28 and TRBJ2-7; the match to TRBD2 covers 12 bases. Looked up from germline, CDR1 is MDHEN and CDR2 is SYDVKM. Germline trimming cut 4 bases from V and 1 base from J; bases unmatched to any gene: 5. This CDR3 has 16 amino acids. Written as DNA, the CDR3 is TGTGCCAGCAGTTCACGGACTAGCGGGACTTCCTACGAGCAGTACTTC. This sequence encodes CASSSRTSGTSYEQYF.

This chain links TRBV15 with TRBJ2-7, with 7 nucleotides matching TRBD1. V trimming: 4 bases; J trimming: 9 bases; junction bases outside the gene matches: 12. Looked up from germline, CDR1 is LNHNV and CDR2 is YYDKDF (reference sequence). The CDR3 length is 14 residues. The CDR3 coding sequence is TGTGCCACCAGCAAGGGGGCCTCAGCTTCCGTGCAGTACTTC. Amino acid sequence: CATSKGASASVQYF.

V usage is TRBV10-3 and J usage is TRBJ2-2, with 15 bases matching TRBD2. In germline, CDR1 is ENHRY, CDR2 SYGVKD. CDR3 size: 17 residues. V lost 6 bases, J lost 3 bases, and 5 bases stayed unmatched. The CDR3 region has the DNA TGTGCCATCAGCCCAAGGACTAGCGGGAGGGACACCGGGGAGCTGTTTTTT. Protein product: CAISPRTSGRDTGELFF.

The genes are TRBV2 and TRBJ2-7, with 7 bases matching TRBD1. Germline V lookup: CDR1 SNHLY, CDR2 FYNNEI. There are 16 residues in the CDR3. J gave up 3 bases and V 7 bases, and 15 bases lay outside the gene matches. This chain's CDR3 is CASKNGAGQAYYEQYF. In DNA, the CDR3 is TGTGCCAGCAAAAATGGAGCCGGACAGGCCTACTACGAGCAGTACTTC.

The rearrangement joins TRBV27 to TRBJ2-3; either TRBD1 or TRBD2 may fit D (6 bases each). The CDR3 has 15 amino acids. Trimming cost V 2 bases and J 0 bases, with 9 bases left between them. The V gene's germline CDR1 is MNHEY and CDR2 SMNVEV (reference sequence). The CDR3 reads CASSLGGLSTDTQYF. CDR3 DNA: TGTGCCAGCAGTTTAGGGGGGCTTAGCACAGATACGCAGTATTTT.

The chain links TRBV11-1 to TRBJ1-5; D ambiguous. V gave up 4 bases and J gave up 2 bases, with 12 bases separating them. The CDR3 spans 15 residues. Germline V gene data show CDR1 as SGHAT and CDR2 as FQDESV (reference sequence). CDR3 amino acids: CASSSGTEGNQPQHF. DNA for the CDR3: TGTGCCAGCAGCTCAGGCACCGAGGGCAATCAGCCCCAGCATTTT. Full variable domain (outside the CDR3, taken from reference TRBV11-1 and TRBJ1-5): EAEVAQSPRYKITEKSQAVAFWCDPISGHATLYWYRQILGQGPELLVQFQDESVVDDSQLPKDRFSAERLKGVDSTLKIQPAELGDSAMYLCASSSGTEGNQPQHFGDGTRLSIL.

V is TRBV15 and J is TRBJ2-5; D is perhaps TRBD1 (5 bases). Germline V gives CDR1 LNHNV, CDR2 YYDKDF (reference sequence). The CDR3 extends over 14 amino acids. V was cut by 9 bases and J by 5 bases, with 19 bases left in between. The CDR3 protein is CATTQGWTLETQYF. In nucleotides, the CDR3 is TGTGCCACGACGCAGGGTTGGACGCTGGAGACCCAGTACTTC.

The chain combines TRBV5-5 with TRBJ2-7, with D perhaps TRBD2 (6 bases). Germline CDR1 and CDR2: SGHKS and YYEKEE (reference sequence). CDR3 length: 13 amino acids. Trimming stripped 3 bases from V and 3 bases from J, with 10 bases between. CDR3 DNA: TGTGCCAGCAGCTCACCCGGGAGCTACGAGCAGTACTTC. Residues: CASSSPGSYEQYF.

The V gene is TRBV6-4, the J gene TRBJ2-1; no clear D. The CDR3 length is 13 residues. V dropped 1 base and J dropped 5 bases, with 6 bases sitting between them. Germline V gives CDR1 MRHNA, CDR2 SNTAGT. CDR3: CASSDLRDNEQFF. CDR3 nucleotides: TGTGCCAGCAGTGACTTGCGAGACAATGAGCAGTTCTTC.

This clone was recorded a few times. The chain uses TRBV30 and TRBJ1-1; maybe TRBD1 (6 bases). This CDR3 spans 16 amino acids. Trimming left V 2 bases short and J 1 base short, with 17 bases between. CDR1 GTSNPN and CDR2 SVGIG come from the germline V gene (reference sequence). This chain's CDR3 is CAWSPPPRGRNTEAFF. The DNA for the CDR3 is TGTGCCTGGAGTCCACCCCCCCGGGGGCGGAACACTGAAGCTTTCTTT.

The chain links TRBV2 to TRBJ1-2, with 8 bases matching TRBD1. This CDR3 region has 12 residues. Losses at the gene ends were 7 bases for V and 3 bases for J; bases not matched to a gene: 1. Germline CDR1 and CDR2: SNHLY and FYNNEI. As DNA, the CDR3 is TGTGCCAGCAAGGACAGGGACTATGGCTACACCTTC. It codes for CASKDRDYGYTF. The complete variable domain, with remaining parts taken from reference TRBV2 and TRBJ1-2, reads EPEVTQTPSHQVTQMGQEVILRCVPISNHLYFYWYRQILGQKVEFLVSFYNNEISEKSEIFDDQFSVERPDGSNFTLKIRSTKLEDSAMYFCASKDRDYGYTFGSGTRLTVV.

As to this clone: The sample has other DNA sequences that encode this CDR3 too. The chain carries TRBV6-5 and TRBJ2-7; D is possibly TRBD1 (6 bases). V was pared by 0 bases and J by 1 base, with 13 bases between. The CDR3 spans 16 residues. Germline CDR1 MNHEY, CDR2 SVGAGI. In DNA, the CDR3 is TGTGCCAGCAGTTACTCGACAGGAGTTAAGTCCTACGAGCAGTACTTC. It translates to CASSYSTGVKSYEQYF.

The chain is built from TRBV4-1 and TRBJ1-2; D is possibly TRBD1 (5 bases). The CDR3 has 15 amino acids. Germline CDR1 reads MGHRA; CDR2 reads YSYEKL. The V gene lost 0 bases and the J gene lost 4 bases, with 12 bases spanning the gap. The CDR3 reads CASSQDRGWLYGYTF. CDR3 bases: TGCGCCAGCAGCCAAGATAGGGGCTGGCTCTATGGCTACACCTTC.

This clone showed up just once. This sequence joins TRBV7-8 and TRBJ2-2; TRBD1 agrees at 7 bases. The V segment lost 5 bases and the J segment 3 bases; nucleotides outside the gene matches: 6. Germline V gene sequence: CDR1 SGHVS, CDR2 FQNEAQ. The CDR3 contains 15 residues. CDR3 bases: TGTGCCAGCAGCCCGAGACAGGGATACACCGGGGAGCTGTTTTTT. It is translated as CASSPRQGYTGELFF.

The rearrangement uses TRBV7-9 and TRBJ2-1, with D perhaps matching TRBD1 or TRBD2 (6 bases each). The CDR3 totals 17 residues. Germline V gene data show CDR1 as SEHNR and CDR2 as FQNEAQ (reference sequence). Trimming removed 3 bases from V and 8 bases from J, with 23 bases in between. CDR3 protein: CASSFPFGGGRADEQFF. In nucleotides, the CDR3 is TGTGCCAGCAGCTTCCCCTTCGGTGGGGGGCGAGCGGATGAGCAGTTCTTC. The full variable domain, rest sourced from reference TRBV7-9 and TRBJ2-1, is DTGVSQNPRHKITKRGQNVTFRCDPISEHNRLYWYRQTLGQGPEFLTYFQNEAQLEKSRLLSDRFSAERPKGSFSTLEIQRTEQGDSAMYLCASSFPFGGGRADEQFFGPGTRLTVL.

Comment on this clone: This CDR3 is also generated by other DNA sequences in the sample. The chain uses TRBV19 and TRBJ2-1; D remains unclear. Trimming cost V 9 bases and J 4 bases, with 10 bases left between them. The CDR3 runs 12 residues. CDR1 and CDR2 (germline): LNHDA, SQIVND (reference sequence). CDR3 residues: CASTDTYNEQFF. DNA for the CDR3: TGTGCCAGCACTGACACATACAATGAGCAGTTCTTC.

V gene TRBV4-2 combines with J gene TRBJ2-7; D is unclear. The V end lost 2 bases, the J end lost 1 base, and 9 bases lay between the germline ends. Germline loops: CDR1 LGHNA, CDR2 YNFKEQ. CDR3 size: 14 residues. The CDR3 DNA reads TGTGCCAGCAGCCAAATTGCTCGTTCCTACGAGCAGTACTTC. This gives the protein CASSQIARSYEQYF.

This clone was found once. The genes are TRBV7-9 and TRBJ2-3; 8 bases are a match to TRBD2. Germline CDR1 and CDR2: SEHNR and FQNEAQ (reference sequence). V trimming: 5 bases; J trimming: 0 bases; junction bases outside the gene matches: 7. The CDR3 covers 16 residues. The CDR3 coding sequence is TGTGCCAGCAGCGACCCGACTAGCGCTAGCACAGATACGCAGTATTTT. It is translated as CASSDPTSASTDTQYF.

The V gene is TRBV6-1, the J gene TRBJ2-7, with D unresolved. From germline, CDR1 is MNHNS and CDR2 SASEGT. The V end was cut by 5 bases, the J end by 5 bases, with 13 bases between. The CDR3 is 13 residues long. The CDR3 is CASSPRVAHEQYF. CDR3 nucleotide sequence: TGTGCCAGCAGTCCCCGGGTCGCCCACGAGCAGTACTTC.

This chain links TRBV29-1 with TRBJ1-2, with TRBD1 as a possible D gene (6 bases). Trimming cost V 1 base and J 3 bases, with 15 bases left between them. This CDR3 comprises 15 residues. From germline, CDR1 is SQVTM and CDR2 ANQGSEA. CDR3 residues: CSVEVKQGWDYGYTF. CDR3 nucleotides: TGCAGCGTTGAAGTAAAACAGGGTTGGGACTATGGCTACACCTTC.

CDR3 bases: TGTGCCAGCAGCCCGGGACAGGGTAGTCGGAATGAGCAGTTCTTC. It is translated as CASSPGQGSRNEQFF. The J gene is TRBJ2-1, the V gene TRBV7-9; 9 bases align to TRBD1. CDR1 is SEHNR and CDR2 is FQNEAQ in the germline V gene (reference sequence). The V gene end was trimmed by 5 bases and the J gene end by 7 bases; junction bases not matched to a gene: 9. This CDR3 is 15 amino acids long.